Sequencing of this T cell receptor (beta chain) was carried out in a study of blood T cell repertoires in COVID-19. Turning to the study itself: Sites across the United States, Italy and Spain contributed samples from acute and convalescent COVID-19. T cells, B-cell-depleted T cells, or PBMCs provided the cDNA or gDNA that served as material.

The junction had 10 bases not matched to a gene; V was cut back by 4 bases and J by 6 bases. This CDR3 comprises 14 residues. Germline assignment: CDR1 SGHNT and CDR2 YYREEE (reference sequence). Original data processing: It was from reference gene primer amplification that nucleated cell counts were estimated. TCRdb keeps only in-frame clones here, not all; method: immunoSEQ multiplex PCR. V, J and clone size derive from that table, while D and trimming were established from the DNA sequence. The sample records a few hundred thousand clones, 86% being singletons. The chain recombines TRBV5-4 with TRBJ2-7; 7 bases line up with TRBD1. The sequence came from a woman aged 50 to 65 with acute or convalescent COVID-19. Source material: peripheral blood. This CDR3 reads CASSPGQAPREQYF. The CDR3 DNA reads as TGTGCCAGCAGCCCCGGACAGGCGCCTCGCGAGCAGTACTTC.